One and the same sample provided the 29 T cell receptor beta chains below, sequenced in a study of blood T cells in healthy people across ages. A second PCR, run for 7 to 11 cycles, used a sample-barcoded 5' primer plus a J-beta primer mix. One entry per CDR3 protein results from TCRdb running MiXCR on the 5' RACE reads. The sample shows 1.5 million to 2 million distinct CDR3 sequences, 28% of them seen only once. The specimen was blood. The origin of the receptors is a woman in her thirties in good health.

This clonotype was observed many times. This chain uses TRBV7-2 with TRBJ2-7; 8 positions agree with TRBD2. Germline assignment: CDR1 SGHTA and CDR2 FQGNSA. With 6 bases clipped from V and 2 bases from J, the junction kept 12 bases outside the gene matches. The CDR3 sequence is 16 residues long. This CDR3 is CASSQSGGSSPYEQYF. As DNA, the CDR3 is TGTGCCAGCAGTCAGAGCGGGGGAAGCAGTCCCTACGAGCAGTACTTC.

This chain connects TRBV7-2 to TRBJ2-1; no clear D. V dropped 5 bases and J dropped 0 bases, with 8 bases sitting between them. This CDR3 contains 14 residues. Germline V gene sequence: CDR1 SGHTA, CDR2 FQGNSA. CDR3 sequence: CASSKFSSYNEQFF. The CDR3 nucleotides are TGTGCCAGCAGCAAGTTTAGCTCCTACAATGAGCAGTTCTTC.

The chain is built from TRBV11-2 and TRBJ2-3, with D uncertain. CDR1 is SGHAT, CDR2 FQNNGV, per germline. The CDR3 is made up of 13 amino acids. V was trimmed by 4 bases and J by 4 bases, leaving 9 bases between them. The DNA for the CDR3 is TGTGCCAGCAGCTACCTTGGGCCAGATACGCAGTATTTT. This gives the protein CASSYLGPDTQYF.

This clonotype was seen a handful of times. The J gene is TRBJ2-3, the V gene TRBV6-1, with TRBD2 identical over 7 bases. CDR3 length equals 16 residues. J was trimmed by 0 bases and V by 6 bases; bases with no gene match: 9. CDR1 MNHNS and CDR2 SASEGT come from the germline V gene. The DNA of the CDR3 is TGTGCCAGCAGCGACCGACTAGCCCGGAGCACAGATACGCAGTATTTT. It codes for CASSDRLARSTDTQYF.

The table lists this clonotype with many counts. The gene calls are TRBV9 and TRBJ2-5; TRBD1 or TRBD2 may be the D gene (6 bases each). Germline lookup yields CDR1 SGDLS and CDR2 YYNGEE. V gave up 1 base and J gave up 3 bases, with 19 bases separating them. The CDR3 runs 17 residues. CDR3 protein: CASSVPWGAGGEETQYF. DNA of the CDR3: TGTGCCAGCAGCGTACCCTGGGGGGCCGGGGGCGAAGAGACCCAGTACTTC.

This clonotype was picked up many times. The rearrangement links TRBV11-2 to TRBJ2-1, with 13 bases lining up with TRBD2. Germline V CDR1 and CDR2: SGHAT, FQNNGV. The CDR3 totals 16 residues. J was trimmed by 8 bases and V by 5 bases; bases with no gene match: 9. The CDR3: CASSPLTSGRAHEQFF. CDR3 DNA sequence: TGTGCCAGCAGCCCACTCACTAGCGGGAGGGCGCATGAGCAGTTCTTC.

For this clonotype: Since a much larger clone is just one base distant, this may be a read error. V usage is TRBV24-1 and J usage is TRBJ2-5, with D perhaps TRBD1 (5 bases). The CDR3 is 15 amino acids. V shed 4 bases and J shed 0 bases, with 11 bases lying between them. CDR1 and CDR2 (germline): KGHDR, SFDVKD. The CDR3 region is CATSEPAGNQETQYF. Here the CDR3 DNA reads TGTGCCACCAGTGAGCCCGCAGGGAACCAAGAGACCCAGTACTTC.

V is TRBV24-1 and J is TRBJ2-3, with D uncertain. V was clipped by 4 bases and J by 7 bases, with 11 bases between them. This CDR3 has 13 amino acids. Germline V CDR1 and CDR2: KGHDR, SFDVKD. CDR3 region: CATSEPSGYTQYF. For the CDR3, the DNA is TGTGCCACCAGTGAACCCTCCGGGTATACGCAGTATTTT.

V gene TRBV4-1 combines with J gene TRBJ1-6; TRBD1 aligns across 10 bases. Germline V gives CDR1 MGHRA, CDR2 YSYEKL. Trimming took 3 bases from V and 10 from J; bases not matched to a gene: 6. This CDR3 comprises 15 residues. Written as DNA, the CDR3 is TGCGCCAGCAGCCAGTGGGACAGGGGTGACTCACCCCTCCACTTT. It encodes CASSQWDRGDSPLHF.

The table lists this clonotype with a count of one. The chain uses TRBV7-2 and TRBJ2-5, with D perhaps TRBD2 (6 bases). The CDR3 is made up of 14 amino acids. Looked up from germline, CDR1 is SGHTA and CDR2 is FQGNSA. Trimming stripped 2 bases from V and 11 bases from J, with 18 bases between. The chain's CDR3 is CASSLRGMALAQYF. CDR3 in DNA: TGTGCCAGCAGCTTACGCGGGATGGCCCTCGCGCAGTACTTC.

In its sample, this clonotype was seen a few times. Here the CDR3 DNA reads TGCGCCAGCAGCCGCACCCTAGCGGGGGGGCAGGGTGAGCAGTACTTC. Protein: CASSRTLAGGQGEQYF. The chain joins TRBV4-1 to TRBJ2-5; 12 bases are shared with TRBD2. CDR1 is MGHRA, CDR2 YSYEKL, per germline. The CDR3 has 16 residues. After removal of 4 bases from V and 11 bases from J, the junction contained 14 bases not matched to a gene.

This clonotype was counted between two and nine times. The chain employs TRBV5-1 and TRBJ2-1; D might be TRBD1 (8 bases). V lost 0 bases, J lost 7 bases, and 17 bases lay in between. The CDR3 spans 16 residues. The germline V gene has CDR1 SGHRS and CDR2 YFSETQ. CDR3: CASSLDGQGGGNEQFF. The DNA of the CDR3 is TGCGCCAGCAGCTTGGACGGACAGGGAGGGGGTAATGAGCAGTTCTTC.

In this sample, this clonotype turned up a few times. V and J are TRBV7-9 and TRBJ1-4; D perhaps matches TRBD1 (5 bases). CDR3 length: 15 residues. Trimming stripped 0 bases from V and 7 bases from J, with 12 bases between. Germline V gene data show CDR1 as SEHNR and CDR2 as FQNEAQ (reference sequence). The CDR3 loop reads CASSLASRVGEKLFF. The CDR3 DNA reads as TGTGCCAGCAGCTTAGCGAGCAGGGTCGGTGAAAAACTGTTTTTT.

CDR3 residues: CASSFGRGSQETQYF. The CDR3 nucleotides read TGTGCCAGCAGCTTCGGCAGGGGGTCGCAAGAGACCCAGTACTTC. The genes are TRBV7-6 and TRBJ2-4, with 7 bases fitting TRBD1. The DNA end is a closer match to TRBJ2-5, so the J assignment may be wrong. This CDR3 is built from 15 residues. In germline, CDR1 is SGHVS, CDR2 FNYEAQ.

This clonotype was recorded a few times. The chain carries TRBV29-1 and TRBJ1-2; D is unresolved. The V and J ends lost 3 bases and 0 bases respectively, with 11 bases between them. There are 14 residues in the CDR3. Per germline, CDR1 SQVTM and CDR2 ANQGSEA. CDR3 DNA: TGCAGCGTTGATCGGGGAGGATCTAACTATGGCTACACCTTC. The encoded protein is CSVDRGGSNYGYTF.

V gene TRBV11-2 combines with J gene TRBJ2-5, with D possibly TRBD1 on 6 matching bases. Trimming removed 1 base at V and 4 bases at J, with 13 bases between. The CDR3 is 15 amino acids. The germline V gene has CDR1 SGHAT and CDR2 FQNNGV. The CDR3, as DNA: TGTGCCAGCAGCTTAGGGACAGCAGTAGGAGAGACCCAGTACTTC. This encodes CASSLGTAVGETQYF.

The chain uses TRBV7-2 and TRBJ2-7, with a possible D match to TRBD1 (6 bases). Germline CDR1 and CDR2: SGHTA and FQGNSA. This CDR3 is built from 15 residues. The V end was cut by 3 bases, the J end by 0 bases, with 12 bases between. Written as DNA, the CDR3 is TGTGCCAGCAGCTTCGGACAGCGAAGCTCCTACGAGCAGTACTTC. Amino acid sequence: CASSFGQRSSYEQYF.

This clonotype was counted ten times or more. The V gene is TRBV12-3 or TRBV12-4, the J gene TRBJ2-7; the D gene is possibly TRBD1 (6 bases). V was pared by 7 bases and J by 6 bases, with 16 bases between. The CDR3 contains 13 residues. In DNA form, the CDR3 reads TGTGCCAGCAAACAGGGACCCTTTGGCGAGCAGTACTTC. Its protein product is CASKQGPFGEQYF.

This clonotype was detected many times. The chain links TRBV9 to TRBJ2-1, with D unclear. V gave up 4 bases and J gave up 1 base, with 9 bases separating them. Per the germline V gene, CDR1 is SGDLS and CDR2 is YYNGEE. CDR3 length: 14 residues. The CDR3 sequence: CASSPLLSYNEQFF. The DNA for the CDR3 is TGTGCCAGCAGCCCTTTGCTGTCCTACAATGAGCAGTTCTTC.

The chain joins TRBV7-2 to TRBJ1-2; TRBD1 matches at 9 bases. The CDR3 sequence is 17 residues long. V lost 5 bases, J lost 4 bases, and 14 bases stayed unmatched. The germline V gene encodes CDR1 SGHTA and CDR2 FQGNSA. CDR3: CASSPKTGGTWPYGYTF. CDR3 nucleotides: TGTGCCAGCAGCCCGAAGACAGGGGGGACCTGGCCCTATGGCTACACCTTC.

The chain is built from TRBV20-1 and TRBJ2-1; no reliable D call. CDR1 is DFQATT, CDR2 SNEGSKA, per germline (reference sequence). This CDR3 contains 11 residues. Trimming stripped 2 bases from V and 8 bases from J, with 7 bases between. DNA for the CDR3: TGCAGTGCTAGATCGGGCCATGAGCAGTTCTTC. The encoded protein is CSARSGHEQFF.

The rearrangement links TRBV6-5 to TRBJ2-7, with 7 bases aligning to TRBD1. The germline CDR1 and CDR2 sequences are MNHEY and SVGAGI. V shed 0 bases, J shed 6 bases, and the junction held 17 bases outside the gene matches. This CDR3 is built from 18 residues. CDR3 protein: CASSYSAGLTGEKLEQYF. The CDR3 region has the DNA TGTGCCAGCAGTTACTCGGCGGGTTTAACAGGGGAGAAACTCGAGCAGTACTTC.

This clonotype was seen a few times. This sequence joins TRBV2 and TRBJ1-2; D possibly corresponds to TRBD1 (5 bases). This CDR3 comprises 14 residues. CDR1 is SNHLY and CDR2 is FYNNEI in the germline V gene. With 10 bases removed from V and 3 bases from J, the gap between germline ends came to 18 bases. The CDR3 spells CATATTGPDYGYTF. CDR3 DNA sequence: TGTGCCACCGCGACAACAGGCCCGGACTATGGCTACACCTTC.

In this sample, this clonotype turned up many times. The chain combines TRBV7-2 with TRBJ2-7; the match to TRBD1 covers 7 bases. V lost 5 bases and J lost 4; bases outside the gene matches: 8. The CDR3 has 14 residues. CDR1 is SGHTA and CDR2 is FQGNSA in the germline V gene. CDR3 residues: CASSPSGTDYEQYF. The DNA for the CDR3 is TGTGCCAGCAGCCCCTCCGGGACAGATTACGAGCAGTACTTC.

This clonotype occurred many times. This chain links TRBV5-1 with TRBJ2-1, with D hard to call. The CDR3 covers 12 residues. Germline-derived CDR1 and CDR2 are SGHRS and YFSETQ. Trimming removed 4 bases at V and 9 bases at J, with 11 bases between. The CDR3 DNA follows: TGCGCCAGCAGCCCCCTCGATAGTGAGCAGTTCTTC. It encodes CASSPLDSEQFF.

As concerns this clonotype: At one of its ends the junction is not consistent with the germline gene, which may arise from a read error. V gene TRBV6-6 combines with J gene TRBJ2-7, with 7 positions matching TRBD2. In germline, CDR1 is MNHNY, CDR2 SVGAGI (reference sequence). CDR3 size: 15 residues. Here the CDR3 reads CGSGSSLGGDYEQYF. The CDR3, as DNA: TGTGGCAGCGGCTCTTCACTGGGGGGGGACTACGAGCAGTACTTC.

This clonotype appeared a few times. The chain combines TRBV6-1 with TRBJ2-1, with TRBD2 matching over 11 bases. The V segment lost 5 bases and the J segment 4 bases; nucleotides outside the gene matches: 16. Germline values: CDR1 MNHNS, CDR2 SASEGT. The CDR3 totals 19 residues. The DNA of the CDR3 is TGTGCCAGCAGTCCTCCCGGTGTTAGCGGGGGGGCCGGGTACAATGAGCAGTTCTTC. Translated, it gives CASSPPGVSGGAGYNEQFF.

This clonotype was observed a few times. V gene TRBV2 combines with J gene TRBJ2-3, with TRBD2 identical over 9 bases. Germline assignment: CDR1 SNHLY and CDR2 FYNNEI. V lost 7 bases and J lost 4; bases outside the gene matches: 15. This CDR3 has 17 residues. The CDR3: CASIPPGTSWSPDTQYF. In DNA form, the CDR3 reads TGTGCCAGCATTCCTCCGGGGACTAGCTGGAGTCCAGATACGCAGTATTTT.

This clonotype was observed a handful of times. The chain links TRBV6-1 to TRBJ1-5; D not resolved. CDR1 and CDR2 (germline): MNHNS, SASEGT. Trimming pared 3 bases from V and 0 bases from J, leaving 6 bases between. This CDR3 contains 14 residues. CDR3 amino acids: CASSEAVSNQPQHF. Written as DNA, the CDR3 is TGTGCCAGCAGTGAGGCTGTTAGCAATCAGCCCCAGCATTTT.